This T cell receptor (beta chain) was identified in a study of cytomegalovirus exposure and HLA in healthy donors. Whole-study results and caveats: CMV antigen specificity was confirmed in vitro for a few CMV-associated chains. It was reported that the classifier diagnosed cytomegalovirus status with high specificity and sensitivity in both the original and validation cohorts. The study listed approximately 160 cytomegalovirus-associated TCR beta chains.

As regards this clone: Antigen: not known.

The assay was immunoSEQ multiplex PCR, and TCRdb's table has in-frame clones only and misses some. The repertoire consists of roughly 70,000 clones, with around 96% occurring once and the leading ten covering 4.5%. The donors were members of the validation cohort, which comprised roughly 130 subjects and was separate from the first cohort of 600 to 850 subjects. Sequenced input: PBMCs. This sequence was found in a young woman in good health and CMV-seropositive.

The CDR3 sequence is CASSLMGGGLYEQYF. As DNA, the CDR3 is TGTGCCAGCAGCTTAATGGGGGGGGGCCTCTACGAGCAGTACTTC. The rearrangement links TRBV7-6 to TRBJ2-7; tentative D call: TRBD2 (7 bases). The V and J ends lost 2 bases and 3 bases respectively, with 14 bases between them. Germline lookup yields CDR1 SGHVS and CDR2 FNYEAQ. The CDR3 is made up of 15 amino acids.